This TCR beta chain is drawn from a study of CD8 T cells in ankylosing spondylitis. This clonotype has a handful of counts. The antigen is undetermined. With molecular barcodes, quantitative 5'-RACE was used to make the TCR beta libraries. TCRdb ran MiXCR on the 5' RACE reads and lists one entry per CDR3 protein. Of approximately 550,000 distinct CDR3 sequences in the sample, more than 9.5% were seen once. Study-level points and caveats: Fewer than ten highly homologous variants made up a TCR beta motif that seemed to typify ankylosing spondylitis blood. Reported data indicate significant enrichment of disease-linked clones within matched ankylosing spondylitis synovial fluid.

The CDR3 runs to 15 residues. The ends were cut back, 2 bases at V and 4 bases at J, with 12 bases in the middle. Germline values: CDR1 SGHDN, CDR2 FVKESK. The clonotype originates from a male donor with ankylosing spondylitis. This sequence joins TRBV14 and TRBJ1-3; D gene ambiguous. The sequencing input was blood, either unsorted or a sorted T cell fraction (not recorded which). CDR3 sequence: CASSQRQRGGNTIYF. As DNA, the CDR3 is TGTGCCAGCAGCCAAAGACAAAGAGGAGGAAACACCATATATTTT.